This TCR beta chain was profiled in a study of blood T cell repertoires in COVID-19 (dated by TCRdb to the early 2020s). Study-level background: Samples covering the acute and convalescent phases of COVID-19 were provided by collaborators in the United States, Italy and Spain. The samples were drawn from two sources: the first 160 participants of the ongoing ImmuneRACE study, and 1,000 to 1,500 subjects contributed by 6 global collaborators. The repertoires were released in a freely available public database meant as a resource for research on the immune response to SARS-CoV-2. Deeply sampled blood TCRbeta repertoires from subjects exposed to, actively infected with, or recovered from COVID-19 were included in the dataset. The prospective study material was composed of cDNA or gDNA derived from T cells, B-cell-depleted T cells, or PBMCs. A de-identified subject ID, COVID-19 status, age in years and sex were almost always included in the sample metadata. Where available, HLA class I and class II types were obtained from metadata supplied by the sample provider rather than from assay-based typing. Overall results and qualifications from the work: How much clinical and demographic metadata was included differed by source and by participant, and the metadata was provided uncurated.

CDR1 and CDR2 (LNHDA, SQIVND) derive from the germline V gene (reference sequence). Measured from the cysteine to the phenylalanine, the CDR3 is 15 residues long. Of all the DNA, just the CDR3 is kept, 45 bases in frame from base 1. V has 8 bases trimmed and J has 1 base trimmed; junction bases matching no gene number 8. TCRbeta CDR3 regions were amplified from genomic DNA by means of the immunoSEQ Assay, a bias-controlled multiplex PCR. On the study's bioinformatics: The number of nucleated cells in each sample was estimated from the amplification of reference gene primers within the assay. Sequence reads were collapsed and filtered to measure the absolute abundance of every unique TCRbeta CDR3 rearrangement. For each sample, productive Simpson clonality was calculated by taking the square root of Simpson's diversity index across productive rearrangements. Drawn from immuneACCESS, this table holds only the in-frame rearrangements with V and J called that TCRdb kept. Clones are partly lost; checked studies trace under half to an unresolved V gene and leave the rest unexplained. V and J calls and clone size come straight from that table; D and trimming were deduced from the DNA. This sample comprises about 170,000 clones, about four fifths of them detected only once. Of the sample, roughly 18% falls within the top ten clones.

A second Seattle source provided samples from volunteer blood donors who had recovered from COVID-19. Each collaborating institution followed its own protocols to collect whole blood in K2EDTA tubes. Collaborator samples were shipped for TCRbeta analysis as frozen whole blood, isolated PBMCs, or DNA extracted from either sample type. About this clone itself: This clone's antigen is unknown. No much larger clone exists at a distance of one base, and base qualities are not known.

The rearrangement combines TRBV19 with TRBJ1-1, with 9 central nucleotides matching TRBD1. This TCR was sampled from a woman in her 70s who had recovered from COVID-19. The sequencing sample was made of peripheral blood. The nucleotide sequence reads as follows: TGTGCCAGTTGGGGACAGGGTTTTGAGAACACTGAAGCTTTCTTT. This gives the protein CASWGQGFENTEAFF.